The 25 T cell receptor beta chains below all came from one sample that was sequenced in a study of T-cell reconstitution after alpha-beta-depleted transplantation in children. This sample's TCRbeta library carried unique molecular identifier barcodes. TCRdb used MiXCR to reprocess the PCR reads, holding one entry per CDR3 protein. The repertoire holds a few hundred thousand distinct CDR3 sequences, about an eighth seen once, with approximately 2.1% in the top ten. The sequencing here drew on PBMCs, mostly from graft donor cells, taken 360 days after TCRalphabeta/CD19-depleted stem cell transplant. The receptors here all came from a male patient aged 10 to 17 who had a stem cell transplant for acute myeloid leukemia, so the T cells may come from the graft donor.

The chain is built from TRBV30 and TRBJ2-2, with no clear D. Germline V gene sequence: CDR1 GTSNPN, CDR2 SVGIG (reference sequence). V was pared by 8 bases and J by 1 base, with 11 bases between. This CDR3 spans 13 amino acids. The CDR3 DNA reads as TGTGCCACCATGGGTGAGAACACCGGGGAGCTGTTTTTT. Its protein product is CATMGENTGELFF.

This CDR3 is CATSGSWTGNTGELFF. The CDR3 DNA sequence: TGTGCCACCAGTGGTAGTTGGACAGGGAACACCGGGGAGCTGTTTTTT. V and J are TRBV24-1 and TRBJ2-2; 7 bases are a match to TRBD1. The CDR3 runs to 16 residues. With V trimmed by 5 bases and J by 1 base, 6 bases remained unmatched. Germline CDR1 and CDR2: KGHDR and SFDVKD.

This clonotype showed up just a few times. The chain carries TRBV30 and TRBJ2-5; 9 nucleotides align to TRBD1. With 3 bases clipped from V and 4 bases from J, the junction kept 3 bases outside the gene matches. The CDR3 runs to 13 residues. Germline V gene data show CDR1 as GTSNPN and CDR2 as SVGIG (reference sequence). CDR3 in amino acids: CAWRGQGRETQYF. Here the CDR3 DNA reads TGTGCCTGGAGGGGACAGGGCCGAGAGACCCAGTACTTC.

Ten or more counts support this clonotype. The CDR3 sequence is CASSLVGFGELFF. The CDR3, as DNA: TGTGCCAGCAGCTTAGTGGGTTTTGGGGAGCTGTTTTTT. This chain links TRBV7-8 with TRBJ2-2, with D unclear. From germline, CDR1 is SGHVS and CDR2 FQNEAQ. The CDR3 consists of 13 residues. The V end was cut by 1 base, the J end by 8 bases, with 8 bases between.

In its sample, this clonotype was seen many times. This chain links TRBV30 with TRBJ2-2, with TRBD1 identical over 9 bases. The CDR3 covers 16 residues. After removal of 5 bases from V and 6 bases from J, the junction contained 13 bases not matched to a gene. Per the germline V gene, CDR1 is GTSNPN and CDR2 is SVGIG (reference sequence). The CDR3 sequence is CAWSAGTGRIAGELFF. For the CDR3, the DNA is TGTGCCTGGTCTGCGGGGACAGGGAGGATCGCCGGGGAGCTGTTTTTT.

This clonotype has ten or more counts. The gene calls are TRBV5-1 and TRBJ2-1, with TRBD2 matching 8 bases. The CDR3 is 14 amino acids. Germline V gives CDR1 SGHRS, CDR2 YFSETQ. Trimming removed 6 bases from V and 6 bases from J; junction bases left unmatched: 8. CDR3 bases: TGCGCCAGCAAGAGTAGCGGGGCCTTCAATGAGCAGTTCTTC. Its translation: CASKSSGAFNEQFF.

The genes are TRBV5-6 and TRBJ2-7; 9 nucleotides align to TRBD1. Germline CDR1 and CDR2: SGHDT and YYEEEE. With 4 bases clipped from V and 2 bases from J, the junction kept 10 bases outside the gene matches. The CDR3 totals 16 residues. CDR3 amino acids: CASSTSDRGLAYEQYF. CDR3 sequence (DNA): TGTGCCAGCAGCACATCGGACAGGGGATTAGCCTACGAGCAGTACTTC.

V gene TRBV7-9 combines with J gene TRBJ2-7; no definite D call. V lost 5 bases and J 3 bases, leaving 14 bases between the germline ends. The CDR3 is 14 amino acids. Germline V gene sequence: CDR1 SEHNR, CDR2 FQNEAQ (reference sequence). CDR3 sequence reads: CASSPGRDLYEQYF. The CDR3 bases are TGTGCCAGCAGCCCGGGCCGAGACCTCTACGAGCAGTACTTC.

This sequence joins TRBV6-2 or TRBV6-3 and TRBJ2-1; 10 bases fit TRBD2. Germline values: CDR1 MNHEY, CDR2 SVGEGT. The CDR3 is made up of 16 amino acids. The ends lost 3 bases at V and 12 bases at J; junction bases unmatched: 14. CDR3 in DNA: TGTGCCAGCAGTTATAATGGTCTAGCGGGAGCAAATCGGCAGTTCTTC. Its translation is CASSYNGLAGANRQFF.

Ten or more counts support this clonotype. The chain is built from TRBV5-1 and TRBJ2-5; 9 bases are a match to TRBD1. CDR3 length: 15 residues. The germline CDR1 and CDR2 sequences are SGHRS and YFSETQ. V gave up 2 bases and J gave up 0 bases; unmatched junction bases: 2. For the CDR3, the DNA is TGCGCCAGCAGCTTCCGGGACAGGGACCAAGAGACCCAGTACTTC. It codes for CASSFRDRDQETQYF.

This clonotype turned up a few times. J is TRBJ1-5 and V is TRBV12-3 or TRBV12-4; 7 nucleotides align to TRBD1. The CDR3 loop spans 15 amino acids. Trimming cost V 5 bases and J 3 bases; bases outside gene matches: 7. CDR3 region: CASSPNRGPNQPQHF. The CDR3 coding sequence is TGTGCCAGCAGTCCCAACAGGGGACCCAATCAGCCCCAGCATTTT.

J is TRBJ2-3 and V is TRBV9; D might be TRBD1 (5 bases). Germline V gene lookup returns CDR1 SGDLS and CDR2 YYNGEE. The CDR3 contains 14 residues. V was trimmed by 3 bases and J by 2 bases, leaving 10 bases between them. CDR3: CASSGAGYTDTQYF. CDR3 nucleotide sequence: TGTGCCAGCAGCGGGGCAGGGTACACAGATACGCAGTATTTT.

Many counts were recorded for this clonotype. The chain uses TRBV7-3 and TRBJ2-1, with 7 bases that match TRBD2. The CDR3 contains 15 residues. Losses at the gene ends were 2 bases for V and 5 bases for J; bases not matched to a gene: 6. CDR1 SGHTA and CDR2 FQGTGA come from the germline V gene. The CDR3 here is CASSLWASGDNEQFF. The CDR3 region has the DNA TGTGCCAGCAGCTTATGGGCTAGCGGAGACAATGAGCAGTTCTTC.

This clonotype was seen a handful of times. This rearrangement joins TRBV20-1 to TRBJ2-7; 7 bases align to TRBD2. After removal of 6 bases from V and 0 bases from J, the junction contained 8 bases not matched to a gene. The germline V gene has CDR1 DFQATT and CDR2 SNEGSKA (reference sequence). The CDR3 runs to 14 residues. The CDR3 spells CSASLGGTSYEQYF. The CDR3 nucleotides read TGCAGTGCCAGCTTGGGGGGGACCTCCTACGAGCAGTACTTC.

This clonotype is medium-sized in the sample. CDR3 in DNA: TGTGCCAGCAGTTTAAGGACTAGCGGGTCGAATGAGCAGTTCTTC. Protein product: CASSLRTSGSNEQFF. J is TRBJ2-1 and V is TRBV28; 11 nucleotides align to TRBD2. This CDR3 spans 15 amino acids. Looked up from germline, CDR1 is MDHEN and CDR2 is SYDVKM. The V gene end was trimmed by 2 bases and the J gene end by 7 bases; junction bases not matched to a gene: 4.

There are many counts of this clonotype. This chain uses TRBV12-3 or TRBV12-4 with TRBJ2-3; tentatively, D is TRBD2 (6 bases). Trimming cost V 3 bases and J 1 base, with 14 bases left between them. The CDR3 has 16 residues. CDR3 in amino acids: CASSLRPSARTDTQYF. DNA for the CDR3: TGTGCCAGCAGTTTGAGGCCTAGCGCCCGCACAGATACGCAGTATTTT.

This clonotype was observed many times. The chain is built from TRBV20-1 and TRBJ2-7; D remains ambiguous. Germline CDR1 and CDR2: DFQATT and SNEGSKA (reference sequence). The CDR3 extends over 10 amino acids. V gave up 4 bases and J gave up 6 bases, with 7 bases separating them. The DNA for the CDR3 is TGCAGTGCTACCCCTTTCGAGCAGTACTTC. This encodes CSATPFEQYF.

Only a few counts were recorded for this clonotype. J is TRBJ2-2 and V is TRBV11-2; 8 bases match TRBD1. V dropped 5 bases and J dropped 3; count of bases not matched to a gene: 5. There are 15 residues in the CDR3. CDR1 SGHAT and CDR2 FQNNGV come from the germline V gene. The DNA for the CDR3 is TGTGCCAGCAGCCTCAGGGGGCTGGACACCGGGGAGCTGTTTTTT. It translates to CASSLRGLDTGELFF. The full variable domain, completed using reference TRBV11-2 and TRBJ2-2, is EAGVAQSPRYKIIEKRQSVAFWCNPISGHATLYWYQQILGQGPKLLIQFQNNGVVDDSQLPKDRFSAERLKGVDSTLKIQPAKLEDSAVYLCASSLRGLDTGELFFGEGSRLTVL.

Many counts were recorded for this clonotype. The chain couples TRBV13 to TRBJ2-7; 8 bases match TRBD2. The CDR3 consists of 15 residues. V gave up 3 bases and J gave up 3 bases; unmatched junction bases: 7. Per the germline V gene, CDR1 is PRHDT and CDR2 is FYEKMQ (reference sequence). The CDR3 loop reads CASSFRVAGRYEQYF. Written as DNA, the CDR3 is TGTGCCAGCAGCTTCAGGGTAGCGGGGCGCTACGAGCAGTACTTC.

This clonotype has just a few counts. CDR3 amino acids: CSARDRLAGTYEQYF. In DNA, the CDR3 is TGCAGTGCTAGAGATCGGCTAGCGGGAACCTACGAGCAGTACTTC. This chain uses TRBV20-1 with TRBJ2-7, with TRBD2 identical over 9 bases. V lost 0 bases, J lost 2 bases, and 5 bases stayed unmatched. This CDR3 comprises 15 residues. Germline lookup yields CDR1 DFQATT and CDR2 SNEGSKA (reference sequence).

There are a few counts of this clonotype. The chain is built from TRBV27 and TRBJ2-4; D call uncertain. CDR3 length: 13 residues. The V end lost 7 bases, the J end lost 8 bases, and 15 bases lay between the germline ends. Looked up from germline, CDR1 is MNHEY and CDR2 is SMNVEV (reference sequence). The DNA of the CDR3 is TGTGCCAGCAAGGGCATCTTTTCAGACATTCAGTACTTC. It translates to CASKGIFSDIQYF.

This chain joins TRBV20-1 and TRBJ2-7; D gene ambiguous. The V and J ends lost 0 bases and 4 bases respectively, with 16 bases between them. Germline CDR1 is DFQATT and CDR2 is SNEGSKA (reference sequence). The CDR3 spans 15 residues. The CDR3 is CSARDLGLMIYEQYF. In DNA form, the CDR3 reads TGCAGTGCTAGAGATCTGGGTCTCATGATTTACGAGCAGTACTTC.

This clonotype was seen at least ten times. Germline is not matched at one junction end, which may reflect a read error. This sequence joins TRBV3-1 and TRBJ2-5, with 7 bases identical to TRBD2. The CDR3 is made up of 18 amino acids. Germline loops: CDR1 LGHDT, CDR2 YNNKEL (reference sequence). CDR3: CASSQDEGPAGSQKTQYF. CDR3 bases: TGTGCCAGCAGCCAAGATGAAGGTCCAGCGGGGAGCCAAAAGACCCAGTACTTC.

This clonotype has a handful of counts. The chain uses TRBV29-1 and TRBJ2-1; 7 nucleotides match TRBD2. Germline V CDR1 and CDR2: SQVTM, ANQGSEA. V dropped 0 bases and J dropped 4; count of bases not matched to a gene: 9. This CDR3 has 16 residues. Here the CDR3 reads CSVEDLVAGVYNEQFF. The CDR3 nucleotides read TGCAGCGTTGAAGATCTGGTAGCGGGCGTGTACAATGAGCAGTTCTTC.

This clonotype was counted between two and nine times. The rearrangement joins TRBV14 to TRBJ2-7; the D call may be TRBD1 or TRBD2 (5 bases each). Germline V gives CDR1 SGHDN, CDR2 FVKESK. The CDR3 length is 15 residues. The V end lost 4 bases, the J end lost 2 bases, and 15 bases lay between the germline ends. CDR3 DNA sequence: TGTGCCAGCAGCCTTTTCCGGGACGGACCCTACGAGCAGTACTTC. Protein product: CASSLFRDGPYEQYF.